The 4 T cell receptor beta chains reported below all come from one sample, sequenced in a study of regulatory T cells in long-lasting Graves disease (dated by TCRdb to the early 2020s). The time point label on this specimen signifies: newly diagnosed GD, antithyroid drugs for less than 3 months. For both TCR sequencing and RNA sequencing, RNA was extracted from PBMCs using TRIzol. Library prep was done by multiplex PCR. Instrument used: Illumina HiSeq 4000. iRepertoire HTBI primers and Arm-PCR amplification of CDR3 regions were used to construct TCR beta libraries. TCRdb cleaned the public reads at Q25 with fastp, built clones with MiXCR and kept in-frame beta chains. Rows are unified per CDR3 protein, each entry keeping the most common DNA and genes. The sample table holds some 330,000 distinct CDR3 sequences, of which 12% were seen once. The leading ten clones occupy approximately 20% of the sample.

This same sample was also part of a study on T cells in Graves' hyperthyroidism and ophthalmopathy.

The sample here was peripheral blood mononuclear cells (PBMCs), taken at new diagnosis, from a patient treated with antithyroid drugs. The receptor set was obtained from a woman aged 18-29 years with Graves disease. Donor details come from another sample of the same person, matched by shared clones.

The V gene is TRBV2, the J gene TRBJ2-7; 8 nucleotides agree with TRBD1. Germline CDR1 SNHLY, CDR2 FYNNEI. The CDR3 runs 17 residues. With V trimmed by 2 bases and J by 0 bases, 9 bases remained unmatched. Written as DNA, the CDR3 is TGTGCCAGCAGTGAATATCCCCCCGGGACAGGCTCCTACGAGCAGTACGTC. Translated: CASSEYPPGTGSYEQYV.

In this sample, this clonotype turned up many times. The chain carries TRBV6-1 and TRBJ2-5; 8 bases match TRBD2. The CDR3 sequence is 18 residues long. Losses at the gene ends were 2 bases for V and 2 bases for J; bases not matched to a gene: 13. CDR1 is MNHNS and CDR2 is SASEGT in the germline V gene. The CDR3 protein is CASSEPLGLAGVQETQYF. The CDR3 bases are TGTGCCAGCAGTGAACCCCTGGGGCTAGCGGGCGTACAAGAGACCCAGTACTTC.

This clonotype has more than one count but fewer than ten. The gene calls are TRBV30 and TRBJ2-7, with TRBD2 matching 13 bases. CDR1 and CDR2 from the germline V gene are GTSNPN and SVGIG (reference sequence). The trim removed 2 bases at V and 0 bases at J, leaving 19 bases unmatched. The length of the CDR3 is 21 residues. The CDR3 coding sequence is TGTGCCTGGAGTCGAGGGTGCTCCGGGACTAGCGGGGTTGGGTGCTCCTACGAGCAGTACGTC. It codes for CAWSRGCSGTSGVGCSYEQYV.

This clonotype was picked up many times. The V and J genes are TRBV28 and TRBJ1-5, with TRBD1 matching over 11 bases. Trimming cost V 6 bases and J 3 bases; bases outside gene matches: 7. The CDR3 is 16 amino acids. Germline-derived CDR1 and CDR2 are MDHEN and SYDVKM. The CDR3 DNA sequence: TGTGCCAGCAGCCAAGGACAGGGGGCCCACAATCAGCCCCAGCATTTT. It translates to CASSQGQGAHNQPQHF. The full variable domain, its missing parts supplied by reference TRBV28 and TRBJ1-5, is DVKVTQSSRYLVKRTGEKVFLECVQDMDHENMFWYRQDPGLGLRLIYFSYDVKMKEKGDIPEGYSVSREKKERFSLILESASTNQTSMYLCASSQGQGAHNQPQHFGDGTRLSIL.